This T cell receptor (beta chain) was recorded in a study of cytomegalovirus exposure and HLA in healthy donors. Of note for this clone: Its antigen is undetermined.

With V trimmed by 6 bases and J by 2 bases, 0 bases remained unmatched. The CDR3 covers 14 residues. Germline values: CDR1 SEHNR, CDR2 FQNEAQ (reference sequence). Notes on the study in general: TCR beta sequences reportedly predicted the HLA-A and HLA-B alleles of most subjects accurately. There were reportedly fewer N-insertions in an Asian-associated ancestry cluster than the roughly 670-donor mean, in a later analysis. Investigators reported approximately 150 TCR beta chains as tied to cytomegalovirus.

In the PCR, 60 Vbeta and 13 Jbeta primers were used. Only in-frame clones appear in the TCRdb table, and some are missing; sequencing was by immunoSEQ multiplex PCR. This sample has roughly 120,000 clones, with approximately 80% found just once. V gene TRBV7-9 combines with J gene TRBJ1-4; 10 nucleotides line up with TRBD1. The specimen was PBMCs. The clonotype originates from a man aged 30-40 years in good health and CMV-seropositive. The CDR3 loop reads CASRTGGTNEKLFF. CDR3 sequence (DNA): TGTGCCAGCAGGACAGGGGGCACTAATGAAAAACTGTTTTTT.